This entry concerns a single T cell receptor beta chain. Antigen unknown. Trimming left V 0 bases short and J 10 bases short, with 8 bases between. This CDR3 contains 12 residues. Germline CDR1 is SGHRS and CDR2 is YFSETQ. Individually, cDNA molecules had unique molecular identifiers attached to them. TCRdb processed the 5' RACE reads anew with MiXCR; each CDR3 protein has one entry. The table records 65,000 to 95,000 distinct CDR3 sequences, approximately 5% of them present only once. The sample belongs to a study of early T cells in non-severe SARS-CoV-2 infection. As for the study in general: Bulk RNA taken from unsorted whole blood was sequenced, leaving chains unpaired.

Study-level findings and limits: VDJdb matching, biased toward anti-spike CD8 responses, missed private and CD4 specificities.

The material was whole blood, obtained at baseline. The V and J genes are TRBV5-1 and TRBJ2-1; D is ambiguous. This sequence was found in an adult who was a healthcare worker with PCR-confirmed SARS-CoV-2 infection or an uninfected control (not recorded which). In nucleotides, the CDR3 is TGCGCCAGCAGCTTGGCTCCACGAGAGCAGTTCTTC. It specifies CASSLAPREQFF.